This paragraph covers one T cell receptor (beta chain) sequence. As processed by the authors: Nucleated cell counts were estimated from reference gene primer amplification. Sequenced by immunoSEQ multiplex PCR; TCRdb stores in-frame clones only, minus some. The V and J calls and the clone size are those of that table, but D and trimming were determined from the DNA. The data show about 250,000 clones, with approximately 85% seen just once and 0.75% to 0.95% held by the top ten. One Seattle source followed patients from active infection through their disease course. The data were taken from a study of blood T cell repertoires in COVID-19. Background on the study: Whether acute or convalescent, the COVID-19 samples came from the United States, Italy and Spain. The cDNA or gDNA used as material had been derived from T cells, B-cell-depleted T cells, or PBMCs.

The source material was peripheral blood. The receptor was isolated from a human donor with COVID-19, enrolled during active disease. The donor label of this sample is uncertain.

The CDR3 loop reads CASSRDRGQEDTQYF. The CDR3 DNA reads as TGTGCCAGCAGCCGCGACAGGGGGCAGGAAGATACGCAGTATTTT. The chain has TRBV7-9 and TRBJ2-3, with TRBD1 identical over 10 bases. Germline-derived CDR1 and CDR2 are SEHNR and FQNEAQ (reference sequence). The ends lost 5 bases at V and 5 bases at J; junction bases unmatched: 7. The CDR3 contains 15 residues.